The 17 T cell receptor beta chains given below trace back to one sample, sequenced in a study of tumor and adjacent non-tumor tissue in lung cancer. Three rounds of nested PCR, following a modified ARM-PCR protocol, produced the TCRbeta library. Using its own MiXCR run on the multiplex PCR reads, TCRdb lists one record per CDR3 protein. The sample holds 89,000 or so distinct CDR3 sequences, approximately 57% seen once. No cell sorting was done before RNA was extracted from the tissue. The sample was lung tumor tissue. The receptors derive from a man in his 70s with non-small cell lung cancer.

This clonotype has a count of ten or more. The chain is built from TRBV10-3 and TRBJ1-1; D unclear. Germline V lookup: CDR1 ENHRY, CDR2 SYGVKD. This CDR3 comprises 14 residues. The V end lost 2 bases, the J end lost 1 base, and 8 bases lay between the germline ends. DNA of the CDR3: TGTGCCATCAGTGAGATGAGCGGGAACACTGAAGCTTTCTTT. Its translation is CAISEMSGNTEAFF.

A single count supports this clonotype. A read error may explain this, as a much larger clone is one base away. The rearrangement links TRBV24-1 to TRBJ2-5; D assignment may be TRBD1 or TRBD2 (5 bases each). This CDR3 is built from 17 residues. Germline CDR1 reads KGHDR; CDR2 reads SFDVKD. CDR3 residues: CSTSDSSSGTDQETQYF. The CDR3 DNA follows: TGTTCCACCAGTGATTCGAGCTCCGGGACGGACCAAGAGACCCAGTACTTC.

This rearrangement joins TRBV29-1 to TRBJ1-5; D is uncertain. Deletions cut 0 bases from V and 9 bases from J, with 9 bases between. The CDR3 covers 12 residues. Germline CDR1 reads SQVTM; CDR2 reads ANQGSEA. The CDR3 spells CSVEDGDRPQHF. The CDR3 DNA follows: TGCAGCGTTGAAGACGGGGATCGGCCCCAGCATTTT.

Remarks on this clonotype: This CDR3 fails to terminate in the conserved phenylalanine or tryptophan, so it likely reflects a read error. In DNA form, the CDR3 reads TGCGCCAGCAGTTCACTTCCGACAGGGGAGTACTATGGCTACACCCTC. Translating it yields CASSSLPTGEYYGYTL. The rearrangement links TRBV5-1 to TRBJ1-2; 8 nucleotides agree with TRBD1. Trimming at V came to 5 bases and at J to 3 bases, leaving 12 bases not matched to a gene. CDR1 and CDR2 (germline): SGHRS, YFSETQ. The CDR3 is 16 amino acids.

As for this clonotype: A clone one base away is much larger, so this may be a read error. The chain employs TRBV5-5 and TRBJ2-1; a possible D gene is TRBD1 (6 bases). From germline, CDR1 is SGHKS and CDR2 YYEKEE (reference sequence). The CDR3 is made up of 15 amino acids. The CDR3 spells CVSSLQGSSYNEQFF. As DNA, the CDR3 is TGTGTCAGCAGCTTACAGGGAAGCTCCTACAATGAGCAGTTCTTC.

About this clonotype: An end of the junction differs from the germline gene, which may be a read error. This sequence joins TRBV11-2 and TRBJ2-3, with 7 bases that match TRBD2. Germline V gene lookup returns CDR1 SGHAT and CDR2 FQNNGV. The CDR3 consists of 15 residues. The CDR3 protein is CGSSLDRNSGDTQYF. CDR3 in DNA: TGTGGCAGCAGCTTAGATCGGAACAGCGGGGACACGCAGTATTTT.

Worth noting for this clonotype: A read error may produce the germline difference seen at one junction end. Written as DNA, the CDR3 is TGTGCCAGCAGTTACGGTCCGCGATGGGATCAGCCCCAGCACTTT. Translated: CASSYGPRWDQPQHF. This chain connects TRBV6-5 to TRBJ1-5; D remains unclear. Germline CDR1 MNHEY, CDR2 SVGAGI. CDR3 size: 15 residues.

Regarding this clonotype: The junction shows a germline mismatch at one end, possibly a read error. The chain combines TRBV28 with TRBJ2-6; D gene unclear. The CDR3 extends over 17 amino acids. Germline-derived CDR1 and CDR2 are MDHEN and SYDVKM. This CDR3 is CANSLYRLVSGANVLTF. The CDR3 nucleotides are TGTGCCAACAGTTTATATCGTCTTGTCTCTGGGGCCAACGTCCTGACTTTC.

This clonotype was found once. Since a much larger clone is just one base distant, this may be a read error. The rearrangement uses TRBV4-1 and TRBJ2-7; perhaps D is TRBD1 or TRBD2 (7 bases each). The DNA end lines up better with TRBJ2-1; the J call may be wrong. CDR1 is MGHRA and CDR2 is YSYEKL in the germline V gene. CDR3 length equals 15 residues. The CDR3 sequence is CASSLSQGGGYEQFF. CDR3 nucleotide sequence: TGCGCCAGCAGCCTTTCGCAGGGGGGGGGCTACGAGCAGTTCTTC.

This clonotype was observed once. Since no conserved phenylalanine or tryptophan closes the CDR3, a read error is the likely cause. The limits of the CDR3 on the DNA are not certain, so only TCRdb's listed CDR3 is given. The CDR3 is CASSRAGGTYNEQLL. The chain employs TRBV4-2 and TRBJ2-1; the DNA was not used to check the table's D call, TRBD2. Including both end residues, the CDR3 is 15 amino acids long. CDR1 is LGHNA and CDR2 is YNFKEQ in the germline V gene.

This clonotype was counted at least ten times. The chain uses TRBV5-1 and TRBJ1-3, with D unclear. The V gene's germline CDR1 is SGHRS and CDR2 YFSETQ. V was trimmed by 1 base and J by 0 bases, leaving 5 bases between them. The CDR3 is 14 amino acids. As DNA, the CDR3 is TGCGCCAGCAGCTTGTCCAGCTCTGGAAACACCATATATTTT. Translated: CASSLSSSGNTIYF.

In this sample, this clonotype turned up a few times. J is TRBJ2-3 and V is TRBV5-1; 11 positions agree with TRBD1. Per germline, CDR1 SGHRS and CDR2 YFSETQ. The V and J ends lost 5 bases and 3 bases, in that order; junction bases with no gene match: 8. This CDR3 spans 16 amino acids. The CDR3 DNA sequence: TGCGCCAGCAGGAAGGAGGGGACAGGGGGGACAGATACGCAGTATTTT. Its translation is CASRKEGTGGTDTQYF.

The table lists this clonotype with many counts. The rearrangement uses TRBV4-1 and TRBJ2-1; the match to TRBD2 covers 10 bases. J lost 0 bases, V lost 3 bases, and 5 bases had no gene match. This CDR3 spans 17 amino acids. CDR1 and CDR2 from the germline V gene are MGHRA and YSYEKL. The CDR3 spells CASSHGTSAISYNEQFF. The CDR3 coding sequence is TGCGCCAGCAGCCACGGGACTAGCGCAATCTCCTACAATGAGCAGTTCTTC.

This clonotype has at least ten counts. Here the CDR3 DNA reads TGTGCCAGCAGTTTGGCAGGGGCGGCCAAAAACATTCAGTACTTC. It codes for CASSLAGAAKNIQYF. The chain uses TRBV12-3 or TRBV12-4 and TRBJ2-4, with D possibly TRBD1 on 6 matching bases. The CDR3 spans 15 residues. Trimming took 3 bases from V and 1 from J, leaving 10 bases between them.

With respect to this clonotype: One end of the junction varies from germline; a read error may be responsible. This sequence joins TRBV12-3 or TRBV12-4 and TRBJ2-3, with 8 positions matching TRBD2. This CDR3 is 15 amino acids long. The CDR3 sequence: CANSPGLAGIDTQYF. The CDR3 DNA follows: TGTGCCAACAGTCCCGGACTAGCCGGCATAGATACGCAGTATTTT.

Worth noting for this clonotype: Germline is not matched at one junction end, which may reflect a read error. The gene calls are TRBV29-1 and TRBJ2-2; D possibly matches TRBD1 or TRBD2 (5 bases each). Germline V gene sequence: CDR1 SQVTM, CDR2 ANQGSEA. CDR3 length: 15 residues. This CDR3 reads CIVELGDGNTGELFF. CDR3 nucleotide sequence: TGCATCGTTGAATTGGGGGACGGGAACACCGGGGAGCTGTTTTTC.

Points on this clonotype: A much larger clonotype is one base distant, so this may be a read error. The CDR3 here is CDSSSTGNTMYF. Written as DNA, the CDR3 is TGTGACAGCAGCTCCACTGGAAACACCATGTATTTT. The chain couples TRBV6-2 or TRBV6-3 to TRBJ1-3; D gene unclear. The CDR3 covers 12 residues. Germline lookup yields CDR1 MNHEY and CDR2 SVGEGT.